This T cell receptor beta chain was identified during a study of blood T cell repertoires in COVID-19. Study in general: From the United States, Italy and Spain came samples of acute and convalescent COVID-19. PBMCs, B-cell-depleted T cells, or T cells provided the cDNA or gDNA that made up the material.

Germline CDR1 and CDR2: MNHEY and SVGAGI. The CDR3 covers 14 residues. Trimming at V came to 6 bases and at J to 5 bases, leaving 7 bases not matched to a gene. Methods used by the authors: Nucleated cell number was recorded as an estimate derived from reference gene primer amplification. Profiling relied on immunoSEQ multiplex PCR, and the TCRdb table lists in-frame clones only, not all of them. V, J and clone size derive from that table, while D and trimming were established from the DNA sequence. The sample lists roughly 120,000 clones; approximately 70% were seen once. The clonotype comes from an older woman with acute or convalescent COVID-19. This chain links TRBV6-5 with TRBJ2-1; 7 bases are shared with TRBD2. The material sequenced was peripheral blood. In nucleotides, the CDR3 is TGTGCCAGCAGAAAGGGACTACTTGACAATGAGCAGTTCTTC. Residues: CASRKGLLDNEQFF.